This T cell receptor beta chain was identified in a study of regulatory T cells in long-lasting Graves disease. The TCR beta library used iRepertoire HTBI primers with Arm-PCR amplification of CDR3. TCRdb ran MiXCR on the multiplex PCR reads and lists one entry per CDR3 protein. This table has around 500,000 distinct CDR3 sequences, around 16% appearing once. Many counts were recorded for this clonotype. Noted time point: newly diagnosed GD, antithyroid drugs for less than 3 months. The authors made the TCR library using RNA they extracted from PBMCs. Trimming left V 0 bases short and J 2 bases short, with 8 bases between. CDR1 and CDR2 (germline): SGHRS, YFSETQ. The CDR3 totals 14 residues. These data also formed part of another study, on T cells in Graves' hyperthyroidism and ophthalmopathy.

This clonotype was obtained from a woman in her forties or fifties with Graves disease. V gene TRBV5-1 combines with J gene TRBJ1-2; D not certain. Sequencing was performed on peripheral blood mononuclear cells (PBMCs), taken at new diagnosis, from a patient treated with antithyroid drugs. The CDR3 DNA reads TGCGCCAGCAGCTTGGTAGCAACCAACTATGGCTACACCTTC. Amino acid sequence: CASSLVATNYGYTF.